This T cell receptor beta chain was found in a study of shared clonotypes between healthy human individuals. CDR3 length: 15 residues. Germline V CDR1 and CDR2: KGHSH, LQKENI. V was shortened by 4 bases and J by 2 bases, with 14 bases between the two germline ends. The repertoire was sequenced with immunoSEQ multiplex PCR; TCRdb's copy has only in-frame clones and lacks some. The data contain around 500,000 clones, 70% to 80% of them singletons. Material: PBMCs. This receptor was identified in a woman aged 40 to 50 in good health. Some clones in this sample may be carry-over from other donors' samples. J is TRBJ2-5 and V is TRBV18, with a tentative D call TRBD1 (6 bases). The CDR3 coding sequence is TGTGCCAGCTCACGTTCGACAGGCGCACAAGAGACCCAGTACTTC. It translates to CASSRSTGAQETQYF.